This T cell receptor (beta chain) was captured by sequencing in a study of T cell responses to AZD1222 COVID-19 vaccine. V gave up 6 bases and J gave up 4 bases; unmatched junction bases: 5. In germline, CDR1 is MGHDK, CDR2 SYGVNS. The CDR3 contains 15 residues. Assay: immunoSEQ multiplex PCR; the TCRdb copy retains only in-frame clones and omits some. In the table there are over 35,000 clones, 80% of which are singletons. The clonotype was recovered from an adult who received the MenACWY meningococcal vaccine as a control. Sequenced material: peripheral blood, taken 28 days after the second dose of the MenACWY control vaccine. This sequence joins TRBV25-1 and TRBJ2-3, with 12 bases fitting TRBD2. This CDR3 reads CASSGGTSGSDTQYF. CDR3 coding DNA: TGTGCCAGCAGCGGTGGGACTAGCGGGTCAGATACGCAGTATTTT.